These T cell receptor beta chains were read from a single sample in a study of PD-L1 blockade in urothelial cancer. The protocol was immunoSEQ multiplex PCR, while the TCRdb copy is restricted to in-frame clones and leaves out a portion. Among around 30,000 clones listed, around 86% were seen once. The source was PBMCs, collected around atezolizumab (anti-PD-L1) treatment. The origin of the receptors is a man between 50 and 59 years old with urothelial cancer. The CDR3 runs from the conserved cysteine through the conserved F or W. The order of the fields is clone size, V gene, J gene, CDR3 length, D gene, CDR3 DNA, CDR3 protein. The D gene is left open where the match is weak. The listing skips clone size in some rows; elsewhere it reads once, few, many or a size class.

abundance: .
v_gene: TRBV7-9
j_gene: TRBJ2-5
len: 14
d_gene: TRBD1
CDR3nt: TGTGCCAGCAGCGTCACAGGGGGCAGGGAGACCCAGTACTTC
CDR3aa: CASSVTGGRETQYF

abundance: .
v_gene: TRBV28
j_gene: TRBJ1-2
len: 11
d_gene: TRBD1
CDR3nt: TGTGCCAGCAGTTCGGGACAGCGCTACACCTTC
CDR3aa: CASSSGQRYTF

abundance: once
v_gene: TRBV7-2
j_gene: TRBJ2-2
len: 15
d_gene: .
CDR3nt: TGTGCCAGCAGCTTAAGAGGGATGAACACCGGGGAGCTGTTTTTT
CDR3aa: CASSLRGMNTGELFF

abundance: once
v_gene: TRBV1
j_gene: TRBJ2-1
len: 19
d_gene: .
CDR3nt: TGCACCAGCAGCCTAGTCCTAGCGGGGGCGGCCTCCTCCTACAATGAGCAGTTCTTC
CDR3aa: CTSSLVLAGAASSYNEQFF

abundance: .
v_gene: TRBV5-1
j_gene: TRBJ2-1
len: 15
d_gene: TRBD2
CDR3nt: TGCGCCAGCAGCGCGGGACTAGCGGGTACTGGTGAGCAGTTCTTC
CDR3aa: CASSAGLAGTGEQFF

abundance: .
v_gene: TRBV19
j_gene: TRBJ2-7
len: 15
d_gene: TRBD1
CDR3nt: TGTGCCAGTAGTAAGACAGGGGGCGAATCCTACGAGCAGTACTTC
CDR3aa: CASSKTGGESYEQYF

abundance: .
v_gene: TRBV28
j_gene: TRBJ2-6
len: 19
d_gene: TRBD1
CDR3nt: TGTGCCAGCAGTTTAGAGGACAGGGTGGGTAGCCCTGGGGCCAACGTCCTGACTTTC
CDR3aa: CASSLEDRVGSPGANVLTF

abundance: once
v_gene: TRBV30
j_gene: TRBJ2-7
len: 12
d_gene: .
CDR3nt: TGTGCCTGGAGTGTACTGAACGTCGAGCAGTACTTC
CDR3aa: CAWSVLNVEQYF

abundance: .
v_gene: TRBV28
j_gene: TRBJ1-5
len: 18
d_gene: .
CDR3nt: TGTGCCAGCAGTTTATCCCCCGCGCGACAGGCTCTCAATCAGCCCCAGCATTTT
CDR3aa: CASSLSPARQALNQPQHF

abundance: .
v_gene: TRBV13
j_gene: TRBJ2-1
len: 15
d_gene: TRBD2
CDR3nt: TGTGCCAGCAGCCCGGGACTAGCGGTTGGCGATGAGCAGTTCTTC
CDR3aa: CASSPGLAVGDEQFF

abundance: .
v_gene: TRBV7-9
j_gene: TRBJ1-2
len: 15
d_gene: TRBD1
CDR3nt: TGTGCCAGCAGCTTAGCACCGGGACAGGGTATAGGCTACACCTTC
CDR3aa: CASSLAPGQGIGYTF

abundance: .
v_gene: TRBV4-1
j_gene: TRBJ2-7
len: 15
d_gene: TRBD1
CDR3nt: TGCGCCAGCAGCTCTACCCCTGGACAGGGCTACGAGCAGTACTTC
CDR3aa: CASSSTPGQGYEQYF

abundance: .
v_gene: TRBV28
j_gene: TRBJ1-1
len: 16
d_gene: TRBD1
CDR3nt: TGTGCCAGCAGTTCCCACAGGGGGCGTAGGGTCACTGAAGCTTTCTTT
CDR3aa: CASSSHRGRRVTEAFF

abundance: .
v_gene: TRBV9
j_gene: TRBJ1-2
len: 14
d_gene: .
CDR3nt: TGTGCCAGCAGCCGAGCAGGGAAGGGTTATGGCTACACCTTC
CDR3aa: CASSRAGKGYGYTF

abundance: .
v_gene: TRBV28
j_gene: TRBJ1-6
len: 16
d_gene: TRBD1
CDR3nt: TGTGCCAGCAGGCAAATACAGGGGGCGCGGAATTCACCCCTCCACTTT
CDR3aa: CASRQIQGARNSPLHF

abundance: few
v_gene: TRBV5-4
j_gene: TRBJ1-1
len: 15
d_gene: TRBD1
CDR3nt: TGTGCCAGCAGCGGGACAGGTCGGAGGAGCACTGAAGCTTTCTTT
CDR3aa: CASSGTGRRSTEAFF

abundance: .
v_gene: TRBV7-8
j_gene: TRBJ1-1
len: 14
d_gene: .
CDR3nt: TGTGCCAGCAGCCCCGACAGGAGAAAACCTGAAGCTTTCTTT
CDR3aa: CASSPDRRKPEAFF

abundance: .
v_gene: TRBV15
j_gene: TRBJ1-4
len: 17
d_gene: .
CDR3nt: TGTGCCACCAGCAGAGGGGGAGGAGGAGGGCGGGGTGAAAAACTGTTTTTT
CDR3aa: CATSRGGGGGRGEKLFF

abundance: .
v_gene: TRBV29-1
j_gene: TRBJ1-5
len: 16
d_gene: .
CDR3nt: TGCAGCGTTGAAGCTCGACGAGGGATCGGCAATCAGCCCCAGCATTTT
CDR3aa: CSVEARRGIGNQPQHF

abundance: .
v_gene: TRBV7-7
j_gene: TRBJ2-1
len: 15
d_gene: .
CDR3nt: TGTGCTAGCAGCTCCATCGGGATAGGGCTCAATGAGCAGTTCTTC
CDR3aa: CASSSIGIGLNEQFF

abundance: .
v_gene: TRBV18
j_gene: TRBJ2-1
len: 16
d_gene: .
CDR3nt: TGTGCCAGCTCACCACGAGCTACGGGAGTGGGCAATGAGCAGTTCTTC
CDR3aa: CASSPRATGVGNEQFF

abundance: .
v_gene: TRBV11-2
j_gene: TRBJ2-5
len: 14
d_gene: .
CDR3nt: TGTGCCAGCAGCTTAATTAGGGGGCAAGAGACCCAGTACTTC
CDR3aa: CASSLIRGQETQYF

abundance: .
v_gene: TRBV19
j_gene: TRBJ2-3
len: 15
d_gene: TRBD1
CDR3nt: TGTGCCAGTAGTAAAGGGACAGCTAGCACAGATACGCAGTATTTT
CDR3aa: CASSKGTASTDTQYF

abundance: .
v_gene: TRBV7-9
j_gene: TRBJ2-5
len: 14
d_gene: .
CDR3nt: TGTGCCAGCAGCCTGACCTGGGGGAGGGAGACCCAGTACTTC
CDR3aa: CASSLTWGRETQYF

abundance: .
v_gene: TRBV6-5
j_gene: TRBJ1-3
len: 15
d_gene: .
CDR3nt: TGTGCCAGCAGGTCGACTGAAACCTCTGGAAACACCATATATTTT
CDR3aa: CASRSTETSGNTIYF

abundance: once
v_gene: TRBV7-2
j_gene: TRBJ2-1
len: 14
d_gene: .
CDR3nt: TGTGCCAGCACCCTGGCGGGCTCTTACAATGAGCAGTTCTTC
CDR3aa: CASTLAGSYNEQFF

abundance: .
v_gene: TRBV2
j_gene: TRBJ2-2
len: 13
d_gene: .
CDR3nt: TGTGCCAGCGATAGGGGTCCGGGCGGGGAGCTGTTTTTT
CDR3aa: CASDRGPGGELFF

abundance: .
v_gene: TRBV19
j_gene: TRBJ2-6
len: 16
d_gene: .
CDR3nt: TGTGCCAGTAGACCTACCCCCGGGGCTGGGGCCAACGTCCTGACTTTC
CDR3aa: CASRPTPGAGANVLTF

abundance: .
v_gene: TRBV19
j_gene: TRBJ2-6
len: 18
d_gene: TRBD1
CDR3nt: TGTGCCAGTACCCCAACCCGTCGACAGGGCGGTGGGGCCAACGTCCTGACTTTC
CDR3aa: CASTPTRRQGGGANVLTF